One and the same sample provided the 20 T cell receptor beta chains below, sequenced in a study of cytomegalovirus exposure and HLA in healthy donors. PCR employed 60 Vbeta and 13 Jbeta primers. Measured with immunoSEQ multiplex PCR; TCRdb has only the in-frame clones, and not every one. The data show fewer than 250,000 clones, 83% seen once. The sequenced material came from PBMCs. The source is a girl aged 10 to 17 in good health and CMV-seronegative.

The chain uses TRBV19 and TRBJ1-1; a possible D gene is TRBD1 (5 bases). This CDR3 region has 13 residues. Germline V gene data show CDR1 as LNHDA and CDR2 as SQIVND (reference sequence). Trimming took off 1 base at V and 4 bases at J, with 7 bases between the two ends. The CDR3 here is CASSIVQGTEAFF. The CDR3 DNA sequence: TGTGCCAGTAGTATAGTCCAGGGCACTGAAGCTTTCTTT.

This sequence joins TRBV7-8 and TRBJ1-1, with no clear D. The CDR3 is 13 amino acids. Germline loops: CDR1 SGHVS, CDR2 FQNEAQ. V was pared by 7 bases and J by 2 bases, with 11 bases between. CDR3 residues: CASTPGLNTEAFF. The CDR3 nucleotides read TGTGCCAGCACCCCTGGACTAAACACTGAAGCTTTCTTT.

V usage is TRBV10-3 and J usage is TRBJ2-5; 9 bases line up with TRBD1. The length of the CDR3 is 15 residues. Unmatched junction bases numbered 8, after V lost 4 bases and J lost 5 bases. Per germline, CDR1 ENHRY and CDR2 SYGVKD. In DNA form, the CDR3 reads TGTGCCATCAGTGTCGGGGGGACAGGGCGGGAGACCCAGTACTTC. This encodes CAISVGGTGRETQYF.

This clone was detected once. An end of the junction does not agree with germline; a read error may underlie this. In nucleotides, the CDR3 is TGTGCCAGCAGTTCTTGGGGGGAGGACTCGTGGAATGAGCAGCTCTTC. Translated: CASSSWGEDSWNEQLF. The V call is TRBV6-5, the J call TRBJ2-1; perhaps TRBD2 as D (6 bases). This CDR3 has 16 residues. Germline V gene sequence: CDR1 MNHEY, CDR2 SVGAGI.

This rearrangement joins TRBV27 to TRBJ1-2; perhaps TRBD1 as D (6 bases). This CDR3 is 13 amino acids long. Germline V gene data show CDR1 as MNHEY and CDR2 as SMNVEV (reference sequence). V dropped 4 bases and J dropped 4 bases, with 10 bases sitting between them. CDR3 coding DNA: TGTGCCAGCAGTTCACAGGGTGGCTATGGCTACACCTTC. Translation gives CASSSQGGYGYTF.

CDR3 loop: CASLRRGAPEAFF. CDR3 nucleotides: TGTGCCAGCCTTAGGAGGGGAGCTCCTGAAGCTTTCTTT. The V gene is TRBV6-5, the J gene TRBJ1-1, with a tentative D call TRBD1 (5 bases). The ends were cut back, 8 bases at V and 6 bases at J, with 16 bases in the middle. CDR1 and CDR2 from the germline V gene are MNHEY and SVGAGI. CDR3 size: 13 residues.

The V gene is TRBV6-6, the J gene TRBJ2-5; 7 nucleotides line up with TRBD1. Germline trimming cut 5 bases from V and 4 bases from J; bases unmatched to any gene: 7. The CDR3 length is 14 residues. CDR1 is MNHNY and CDR2 is SVGAGI in the germline V gene (reference sequence). The CDR3 bases are TGTGCCAGCAGTGATACAGGGGCTGCAGAGACCCAGTACTTC. Translating it yields CASSDTGAAETQYF.

This chain connects TRBV9 to TRBJ2-5; a weak D match, TRBD2 (6 bases). Germline V gene lookup returns CDR1 SGDLS and CDR2 YYNGEE. Between the trimmed V and J ends, which lost 2 bases and 0 bases, there was a span of 8 bases. CDR3 length: 14 residues. The CDR3: CASSVGGYQETQYF. DNA of the CDR3: TGTGCCAGCAGCGTTGGGGGGTACCAAGAGACCCAGTACTTC. Full variable domain (remainder filled in from reference TRBV9 and TRBJ2-5): DSGVTQTPKHLITATGQRVTLRCSPRSGDLSVYWYQQSLDQGLQFLIQYYNGEERAKGNILERFSAQQFPDLHSELNLSSLELGDSALYFCASSVGGYQETQYFGPGTRLLVL.

The chain joins TRBV5-1 to TRBJ1-1; no definite D call. The CDR3 consists of 14 residues. Germline CDR1 SGHRS, CDR2 YFSETQ. Trimming removed 0 bases at V and 1 base at J, with 7 bases between. DNA of the CDR3: TGCGCCAGCAGCTTGGCTGGAGCGAACACTGAAGCTTTCTTT. Amino acid sequence: CASSLAGANTEAFF.

This chain connects TRBV10-2 to TRBJ1-5; D is unresolved. The germline V gene has CDR1 WSHSY and CDR2 SAAADI. V was shortened by 1 base and J by 9 bases, with 7 bases between the two germline ends. CDR3 length equals 12 residues. The CDR3 nucleotides are TGCGCCAGCAGTGAGTTGGCCCGGCCCCAGCATTTT. It is translated as CASSELARPQHF.

The genes are TRBV28 and TRBJ2-2, with 8 bases lining up with TRBD2. V lost 6 bases, J lost 4 bases, and 10 bases stayed unmatched. From germline, CDR1 is MDHEN and CDR2 SYDVKM. The CDR3 is 16 amino acids. The CDR3 reads CASRTGRTSGTGELFF. The CDR3 nucleotides are TGTGCCAGCAGAACTGGGCGTACTAGCGGCACCGGGGAGCTGTTTTTT. The variable domain in full, completed from reference TRBV28 and TRBJ2-2, reads DVKVTQSSRYLVKRTGEKVFLECVQDMDHENMFWYRQDPGLGLRLIYFSYDVKMKEKGDIPEGYSVSREKKERFSLILESASTNQTSMYLCASRTGRTSGTGELFFGEGSRLTVL.

V gene TRBV18 combines with J gene TRBJ1-2, with D possibly TRBD1 on 6 matching bases. V lost 6 bases and J lost 5, with 10 bases in between. From germline, CDR1 is KGHSH and CDR2 LQKENI. CDR3 size: 12 residues. The CDR3 here is CASSQGLYGYTF. The DNA for the CDR3 is TGTGCCAGCTCCCAGGGGCTATATGGCTACACCTTC.

The V and J genes are TRBV5-1 and TRBJ2-7; TRBD2 agrees at 11 bases. The length of the CDR3 is 15 residues. J gave up 2 bases and V 3 bases, and 4 bases lay outside the gene matches. Germline assignment: CDR1 SGHRS and CDR2 YFSETQ. In DNA form, the CDR3 reads TGCGCCAGCAGCTCGACTAGCGGGACTACCTACGAGCAGTACTTC. It specifies CASSSTSGTTYEQYF.

The chain links TRBV9 to TRBJ1-6; 7 bases fit TRBD1. CDR3 length: 17 residues. V lost 0 bases, J lost 5 bases, and 8 bases stayed unmatched. Germline CDR1 reads SGDLS; CDR2 reads YYNGEE. CDR3 in amino acids: CASSVVEGATDNSPLHF. As DNA, the CDR3 is TGTGCCAGCAGCGTAGTAGAGGGGGCAACGGATAATTCACCCCTCCACTTT.

This chain connects TRBV27 to TRBJ2-7; 16 bases line up with TRBD2. The V and J ends lost 4 bases and 4 bases, in that order; junction bases with no gene match: 13. The germline V gene encodes CDR1 MNHEY and CDR2 SMNVEV (reference sequence). There are 19 residues in the CDR3. The CDR3 DNA sequence: TGTGCCAGCAGTTCCAGTTCGGGACTAGCGGGGGGGCCAGGTTACGAGCAGTACTTC. Amino acids: CASSSSSGLAGGPGYEQYF.

V gene TRBV28 combines with J gene TRBJ1-4, with TRBD1 as a possible D gene (5 bases). This CDR3 region has 15 residues. V was shortened by 3 bases and J by 3 bases, with 11 bases between the two germline ends. Germline V gives CDR1 MDHEN, CDR2 SYDVKM. The CDR3 sequence is CASSLAGRSNEKLFF. The CDR3 nucleotides are TGTGCCAGCAGTTTGGCGGGACGTTCTAATGAAAAACTGTTTTTT.

V gene TRBV6-1 combines with J gene TRBJ2-2; tentatively, D is TRBD1 (6 bases). This CDR3 is 15 amino acids long. Trimming took off 8 bases at V and 4 bases at J, with 17 bases between the two ends. CDR1 and CDR2 from the germline V gene are MNHNS and SASEGT. The CDR3 protein is CASRGQPMATGELFF. CDR3 coding DNA: TGTGCCAGCCGCGGACAGCCTATGGCCACCGGGGAGCTGTTTTTT.

The V and J genes are TRBV7-9 and TRBJ1-1; D is uncertain. Deletions cut 5 bases from V and 0 bases from J, with 10 bases between. The CDR3 sequence is 14 residues long. Germline V lookup: CDR1 SEHNR, CDR2 FQNEAQ (reference sequence). The CDR3 loop is CASSRKRLNTEAFF. DNA for the CDR3: TGTGCCAGCAGCCGCAAGCGGTTGAACACTGAAGCTTTCTTT.

The rearrangement uses TRBV6-1 and TRBJ2-5, with D unresolved. The CDR3 length is 15 residues. Germline V CDR1 and CDR2: MNHNS, SASEGT. V lost 7 bases and J 4 bases, leaving 19 bases between the germline ends. CDR3 loop: CASTKIQQSRETQYF. As DNA, the CDR3 is TGTGCCAGCACTAAAATACAGCAATCGCGAGAGACCCAGTACTTC.

The rearrangement uses TRBV2 and TRBJ2-3; D possibly corresponds to TRBD2 (7 bases). Per germline, CDR1 SNHLY and CDR2 FYNNEI. The CDR3 spans 17 residues. V lost 4 bases, J lost 4 bases, and 21 bases lay in between. CDR3 sequence reads: CASSGGGPGDNADTQYF. The CDR3 nucleotides read TGTGCCAGCAGTGGGGGGGGGCCAGGGGATAACGCAGATACGCAGTATTTT.